The 15 T cell receptor beta chains presented below share a single source sample, sequenced in a study of radiation and T cells in renal cell carcinoma. Profiled with immunoSEQ multiplex PCR; TCRdb holds only in-frame clones, not every one. This table holds about 130,000 clones, 80% to 90% found once. As to time point: blood 2 weeks post-SBRT. Stated treatment: 15 Gy SBRT to primary tumor, nephrectomy 4 weeks later. The material sequenced was blood, taken from a patient whose treatment included radiotherapy and nephrectomy. The receptors stem from a woman aged 55-70 years with renal cell carcinoma.

DNA for the CDR3: TGTGCCAGTAGTAGAAAAATAACAGGACCACAACCCTTCTCCTACGAGCAGTACTTC. This codes for CASSRKITGPQPFSYEQYF. The V call is TRBV19, the J call TRBJ2-7; D perhaps matches TRBD1 (5 bases). Germline V gene sequence: CDR1 LNHDA, CDR2 SQIVND (reference sequence). The length of the CDR3 is 19 residues. V was clipped by 4 bases and J by 0 bases, with 25 bases between them.

The chain carries TRBV11-2 and TRBJ1-2, with TRBD1 as a possible D gene (5 bases). The germline gives CDR1 SGHAT, CDR2 FQNNGV. The CDR3 consists of 13 residues. Trimming shortened V by 5 bases and J by 3 bases, and 10 bases separated the two germline ends. The CDR3 reads CASSEDIDYGYTF. The CDR3 DNA reads TGTGCCAGCAGCGAGGACATTGACTATGGCTACACCTTC.

The chain recombines TRBV6-1 with TRBJ1-1; unclear D gene. Germline V gene lookup returns CDR1 MNHNS and CDR2 SASEGT. The CDR3 totals 11 residues. Deletions cut 1 base from V and 4 bases from J, with 1 base between. CDR3: CASSEVTEAFF. The CDR3 DNA sequence: TGTGCCAGCAGTGAAGTCACTGAAGCTTTCTTT.

The rearrangement uses TRBV11-2 and TRBJ1-1; D call uncertain. Trimming stripped 2 bases from V and 6 bases from J, with 13 bases between. The length of the CDR3 is 14 residues. Germline V gene data show CDR1 as SGHAT and CDR2 as FQNNGV. Here the CDR3 DNA reads TGTGCCAGCAGCTTAAGGTCCCCAGCCGCTGAAGCTTTCTTT. It translates to CASSLRSPAAEAFF.

The rearrangement uses TRBV9 and TRBJ2-3; possible D gene TRBD1, 6 bases. Germline assignment: CDR1 SGDLS and CDR2 YYNGEE. V shed 0 bases and J shed 0 bases, with 8 bases lying between them. CDR3 length: 15 amino acids. The CDR3: CASSVVTGSTDTQYF. CDR3 bases: TGTGCCAGCAGCGTAGTGACAGGAAGCACAGATACGCAGTATTTT.

The chain links TRBV20-1 to TRBJ1-2, with D hard to call. CDR1 DFQATT and CDR2 SNEGSKA come from the germline V gene (reference sequence). Trimming took 6 bases from V and 5 from J, leaving 10 bases between them. This CDR3 region has 11 residues. The CDR3 sequence: CSAWTVYGYTF. The CDR3 DNA is TGCAGTGCCTGGACGGTTTATGGCTACACCTTC.

This clone has only a few counts. This chain uses TRBV30 with TRBJ1-1; D might be TRBD1 (5 bases). Trimming pared 0 bases from V and 1 base from J, leaving 12 bases between. Looked up from germline, CDR1 is GTSNPN and CDR2 is SVGIG (reference sequence). The CDR3 extends over 15 amino acids. The CDR3 coding sequence is TGTGCCTGGAGTGTTCTCGCGGGGGGGAACACTGAAGCTTTCTTT. It yields the protein CAWSVLAGGNTEAFF.

The gene calls are TRBV14 and TRBJ1-4, with TRBD1 as a possible D gene (5 bases). CDR1 SGHDN and CDR2 FVKESK come from the germline V gene. This CDR3 has 15 residues. V lost 5 bases, J lost 5 bases, and 15 bases lay in between. CDR3 sequence: CASSARGGRNEKLFF. CDR3 coding DNA: TGTGCCAGCAGCGCCCGGGGCGGCAGAAATGAAAAACTGTTTTTT.

A few counts support this clone. The V call is TRBV2, the J call TRBJ1-4; a weak D match, TRBD1 (6 bases). CDR3 length: 16 residues. The germline V gene has CDR1 SNHLY and CDR2 FYNNEI. Between the trimmed V and J ends, which lost 1 base and 2 bases, there was a span of 11 bases. CDR3 loop: CASSEGQGLTNEKLFF. The DNA of the CDR3 is TGTGCCAGCAGTGAAGGCCAGGGGTTGACTAATGAAAAACTGTTTTTT.

With regard to this clone: The same CDR3 also results from other DNA sequences found in this sample. This chain joins TRBV5-1 and TRBJ1-2; D is ambiguous. This CDR3 comprises 14 residues. CDR1 is SGHRS, CDR2 YFSETQ, per germline. Trimming took off 3 bases at V and 6 bases at J, with 15 bases between the two ends. CDR3 region: CASSSRLIGDGYTF. The CDR3 bases are TGCGCCAGCAGCTCCCGCCTCATAGGAGATGGCTACACCTTC.

V usage is TRBV10-3 and J usage is TRBJ2-4, with D perhaps matching TRBD1 (6 bases). The CDR3 spans 13 residues. Germline V gene data show CDR1 as ENHRY and CDR2 as SYGVKD. V dropped 4 bases and J dropped 8 bases, with 12 bases sitting between them. The CDR3 nucleotides read TGTGCCATCAGTGGGCAGGGGAAGGACATTCAGTACTTC. Translated, it gives CAISGQGKDIQYF.

This clone showed up just once. The J gene is TRBJ2-7, the V gene TRBV10-3; TRBD2 agrees at 12 bases. The germline CDR1 and CDR2 sequences are ENHRY and SYGVKD. The CDR3 consists of 16 residues. V shed 0 bases and J 2 bases; nucleotides not matched to a gene: 2. CDR3 sequence: CAISESRLAGAYEQYF. The CDR3 nucleotides read TGTGCCATCAGTGAGTCGCGACTAGCGGGAGCCTACGAGCAGTACTTC.

The chain couples TRBV30 to TRBJ2-1; 9 bases are a match to TRBD2. Germline loops: CDR1 GTSNPN, CDR2 SVGIG (reference sequence). Trimming at V came to 5 bases and at J to 2 bases, leaving 1 base not matched to a gene. The CDR3 consists of 13 residues. The CDR3 sequence is CAWSSGTYNEQFF. CDR3 DNA: TGTGCCTGGTCTAGCGGGACCTACAATGAGCAGTTCTTC. Variable domain in full (rest from reference TRBV30 and TRBJ2-1): SQTIHQWPATLVQPVGSPLSLECTVEGTSNPNLYWYRQAAGRGLQLLFYSVGIGQISSEVPQNLSASRPQDRQFILSSKKLLLSDSGFYLCAWSSGTYNEQFFGPGTRLTVL.

The chain couples TRBV11-2 to TRBJ1-1, with a possible D match to TRBD1 (5 bases). CDR1 is SGHAT, CDR2 FQNNGV, per germline. The CDR3 runs 14 residues. V was pared by 5 bases and J by 4 bases, with 14 bases between. The DNA of the CDR3 is TGTGCCAGCAGCAGACCCAGGGCATCCACTGAAGCTTTCTTT. It translates to CASSRPRASTEAFF.

This chain connects TRBV21-1 to TRBJ1-5; the table's TRBD1 call for D was not verified on the DNA. TRBV21-1 is assigned pseudogene status. There are 16 residues in the CDR3. In nucleotides, the CDR3 is TGTGCCAGCAGCAACCGGGACAGCTATAGCAATCAGCCCCAGCATTTT. Translating it yields CASSNRDSYSNQPQHF.